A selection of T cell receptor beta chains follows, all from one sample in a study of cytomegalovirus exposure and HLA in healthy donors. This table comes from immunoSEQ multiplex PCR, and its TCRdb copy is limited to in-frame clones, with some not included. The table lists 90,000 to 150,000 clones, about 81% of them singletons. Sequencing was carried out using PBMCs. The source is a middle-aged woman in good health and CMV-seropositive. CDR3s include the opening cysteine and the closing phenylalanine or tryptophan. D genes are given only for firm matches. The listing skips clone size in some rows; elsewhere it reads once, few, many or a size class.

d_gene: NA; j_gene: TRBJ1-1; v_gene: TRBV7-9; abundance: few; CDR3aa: CASSLVGGERNTEAFF; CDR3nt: TGTGCCAGCAGCTTAGTAGGAGGAGAGCGGAACACTGAAGCTTTCTTT
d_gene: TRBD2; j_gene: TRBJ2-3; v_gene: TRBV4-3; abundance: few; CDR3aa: CASSEGLAGGPPTDTQYF; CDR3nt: TGCGCCAGCAGCGAAGGACTAGCGGGAGGGCCTCCGACAGATACGCAGTATTTT
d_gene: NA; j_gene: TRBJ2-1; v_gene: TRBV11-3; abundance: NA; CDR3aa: CASSSLRDYNEQFF; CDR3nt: TGTGCCAGCAGCTCCCTCAGGGACTACAATGAGCAGTTCTTC
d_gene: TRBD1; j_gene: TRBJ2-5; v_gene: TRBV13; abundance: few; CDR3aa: CASSQGGQGVETQYF; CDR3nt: TGTGCCAGCAGCCAAGGGGGCCAGGGCGTGGAGACCCAGTACTTC
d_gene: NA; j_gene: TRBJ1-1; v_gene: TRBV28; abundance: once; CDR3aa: CASSRRSGSTEAFF; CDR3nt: TGTGCCAGCAGTCGACGATCGGGGTCCACTGAAGCTTTCTTT
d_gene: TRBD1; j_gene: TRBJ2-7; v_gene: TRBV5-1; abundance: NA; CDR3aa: CASSYLSYDRGLYEQYF; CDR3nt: TGCGCCAGCAGCTACCTTTCTTACGACAGGGGGCTCTACGAGCAGTACTTC
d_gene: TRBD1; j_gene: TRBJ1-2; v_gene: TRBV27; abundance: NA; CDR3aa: CASSLGTANYGYTF; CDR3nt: TGTGCCAGCAGTTTAGGGACAGCTAACTATGGCTACACCTTC
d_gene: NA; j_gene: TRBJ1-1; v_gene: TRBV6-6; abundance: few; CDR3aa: CASSWGGNTEAFF; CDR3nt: TGTGCCAGCAGTTGGGGAGGGAACACTGAAGCTTTCTTT
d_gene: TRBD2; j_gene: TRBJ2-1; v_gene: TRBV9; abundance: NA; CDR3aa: CASSVAPGDGLAGNEQFF; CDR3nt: TGTGCCAGCAGCGTAGCGCCGGGGGACGGACTAGCCGGAAATGAGCAGTTCTTC
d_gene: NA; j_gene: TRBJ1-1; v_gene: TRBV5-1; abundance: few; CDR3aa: CASSLKFWGRGDTEAFF; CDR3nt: TGCGCCAGCAGCTTGAAGTTTTGGGGGCGTGGGGACACTGAAGCTTTCTTT
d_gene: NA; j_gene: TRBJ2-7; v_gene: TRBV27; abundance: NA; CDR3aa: CASSPQGYEQYF; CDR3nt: TGTGCCAGCAGTCCTCAGGGCTACGAGCAGTACTTC
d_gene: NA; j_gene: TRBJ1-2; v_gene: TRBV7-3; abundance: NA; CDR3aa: CASSLNGGPSMAGYTF; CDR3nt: TGTGCCAGCAGCTTAAACGGGGGACCATCTATGGCTGGCTACACCTTC
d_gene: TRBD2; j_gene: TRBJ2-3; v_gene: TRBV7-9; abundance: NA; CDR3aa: CSSSSSGGARDTQYF; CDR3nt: TGTTCCAGCAGCTCTAGCGGGGGGGCGCGAGATACGCAGTATTTT
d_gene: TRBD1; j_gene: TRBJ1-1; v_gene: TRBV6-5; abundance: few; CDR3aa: CASSYGTGNTEAFF; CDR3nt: TGTGCCAGCAGTTACGGGACAGGCAACACTGAAGCTTTCTTT